Below, 9 T cell receptor beta chains from the same sample are listed, as sequenced in a study of human T cells and chemical hapten exposure. TCRdb ran MiXCR on the RACE reads and lists one entry per CDR3 protein. The sample has tens of thousands of distinct CDR3 sequences, 9.5% to 12% seen once; the top ten hold roughly 4.2%. Specified time point: patch test 1, 2 weeks after DPC sensitization. Treatment specified: therapeutic diphenylcyclopropenone sensitization with weekly scalp DPC. The sample consisted of whole blood, taken in connection with sensitization to the hapten diphenylcyclopropenone (DPC). Receptors originate from a woman in her forties or fifties with alopecia areata. Some clones in this sample may be carry-over from other donors' samples.

This clonotype was observed many times. This chain links TRBV12-3 or TRBV12-4 with TRBJ2-2, with TRBD1 matching 8 bases. CDR3 length: 16 residues. J lost 0 bases, V lost 2 bases, and 2 bases had no gene match. The CDR3 coding sequence is TGTGCCAGCAGTTTATTGACAGGGGCGAACACCGGGGAGCTGTTTTTT. This gives the protein CASSLLTGANTGELFF.

Ten or more counts support this clonotype. CDR3 amino acids: CASRLAGAGTGELFF. The CDR3 DNA is TGTGCCAGCAGGCTAGCGGGAGCTGGGACCGGGGAGCTGTTTTTT. The chain has TRBV2 and TRBJ2-2, with TRBD2 matching over 10 bases. CDR1 is SNHLY and CDR2 is FYNNEI in the germline V gene. CDR3 length: 15 residues. J lost 5 bases, V lost 6 bases, and 6 bases had no gene match.

This clonotype appeared a few times. The genes are TRBV20-1 and TRBJ1-1; D is possibly TRBD1 (5 bases). Trimming cost V 3 bases and J 0 bases, with 17 bases left between them. The germline CDR1 and CDR2 sequences are DFQATT and SNEGSKA (reference sequence). The CDR3 has 16 residues. In DNA form, the CDR3 reads TGCAGTGCTAGCCCATCGAGGGGTCGGGTGAACACTGAAGCTTTCTTT. Translation: CSASPSRGRVNTEAFF.

This clonotype has ten or more counts. The chain employs TRBV28 and TRBJ2-7, with D possibly matching TRBD2 (6 bases). Germline-derived CDR1 and CDR2 are MDHEN and SYDVKM. This CDR3 region has 15 residues. Trimming cost V 2 bases and J 0 bases, with 11 bases left between them. The CDR3: CASSLEADYSYEQYF. CDR3 DNA: TGTGCCAGCAGTTTAGAGGCGGACTACTCCTACGAGCAGTACTTC.

In its sample, this clonotype was seen many times. J is TRBJ1-1 and V is TRBV5-1; 8 bases are shared with TRBD1. The CDR3 is 16 amino acids. The germline gives CDR1 SGHRS, CDR2 YFSETQ. With V trimmed by 4 bases and J by 7 bases, 15 bases remained unmatched. The CDR3 DNA is TGCGCCAGCAGCCTTACTATGGACAGGGAGCTGGGTGAAGCTTTCTTT. Its translation is CASSLTMDRELGEAFF.

This rearrangement joins TRBV7-2 to TRBJ1-1; weak D call: TRBD1 (5 bases). The CDR3 sequence is 15 residues long. CDR1 is SGHTA, CDR2 FQGNSA, per germline. V was shortened by 4 bases and J by 0 bases, with 12 bases between the two germline ends. CDR3: CASSSDSAMNTEAFF. The CDR3 DNA reads TGTGCCAGCAGCTCTGACAGTGCCATGAACACTGAAGCTTTCTTT.

The chain couples TRBV7-7 to TRBJ2-3, with D possibly matching TRBD1 (5 bases). CDR1 and CDR2 (germline): SSHAT, FNYEAQ (reference sequence). This CDR3 contains 14 residues. Trimming shortened V by 5 bases and J by 6 bases, and 15 bases separated the two germline ends. CDR3 nucleotides: TGTGCCAGCAGCGCTCAAGGGGCAGGGGATACGCAGTATTTT. This encodes CASSAQGAGDTQYF. Full variable domain (remainder filled in from reference TRBV7-7 and TRBJ2-3): GAGVSQSPRYKVTKRGQDVTLRCDPISSHATLYWYQQALGQGPEFLTYFNYEAQPDKSGLPSDRFSAERPEGSISTLTIQRTEQRDSAMYRCASSAQGAGDTQYFGPGTRLTVL.

The rearrangement joins TRBV9 to TRBJ1-5, with D possibly TRBD1 on 5 matching bases. The CDR3 is 15 residues long. Germline CDR1 and CDR2: SGDLS and YYNGEE. V was shortened by 3 bases and J by 2 bases, with 12 bases between the two germline ends. CDR3 sequence (DNA): TGTGCCAGCAGCGCTACAGGTTCGCGCAATCAGCCCCAGCATTTT. Translation gives CASSATGSRNQPQHF.

The genes are TRBV28 and TRBJ2-7; 9 nucleotides agree with TRBD1. V was pared by 5 bases and J by 2 bases, with 7 bases of the junction left unmatched. This CDR3 is built from 15 residues. Germline CDR1 is MDHEN and CDR2 is SYDVKM. The chain's CDR3 is CASSLPGTGTYEQYF. CDR3 nucleotide sequence: TGTGCCAGCAGTCTCCCCGGGACAGGGACCTACGAGCAGTACTTC.